This TCR beta chain emerged from a study of blood T cell repertoires in COVID-19. Across the whole study: T cells, B-cell-depleted T cells, or PBMCs provided the cDNA or gDNA that served as material.

Sequencing was performed with immunoSEQ multiplex PCR; in TCRdb, only in-frame clones are kept and a portion is missing. The sample has under 35,000 clones; around 93% are singletons. V shed 4 bases and J 2 bases; nucleotides not matched to a gene: 11. The CDR3 runs 18 residues. CDR1 and CDR2 from the germline V gene are KGHDR and SFDVKD. The sample taken for sequencing was peripheral blood. The TCR originated in a human donor in a cohort sampled during active COVID-19. The V call is TRBV24-1, the J call TRBJ1-2; the match to TRBD1 covers 11 bases. DNA for the CDR3: TGTGCCACCAGTGAGCGTAGCGGGACAGGGGGTCCCAACTATGGCTACACCTTC. This gives the protein CATSERSGTGGPNYGYTF.